The T cell receptor (beta chain) under discussion was sequenced for a study of cytomegalovirus exposure and HLA in healthy donors. Amplification used 60 Vbeta primers and 13 Jbeta primers. Sequencing used immunoSEQ multiplex PCR; TCRdb keeps in-frame clones, though not all of them. The sample shows 120,000 to 150,000 clones, approximately 78% of them seen only once. This clone occurred a few times. The trim removed 6 bases at V and 0 bases at J, leaving 3 bases unmatched. CDR3 size: 14 residues. Germline V gene data show CDR1 as MNHNS and CDR2 as SASEGT. The sample was PBMCs. The genes are TRBV6-1 and TRBJ2-7, with 9 bases lining up with TRBD1. The source of this sequence is a middle-aged man in good health and CMV-seropositive. CDR3 sequence: CASRGTGSSYEQYF. CDR3 nucleotides: TGTGCCAGCAGGGGGACAGGGAGCTCCTACGAGCAGTACTTC.